This T cell receptor (beta chain) was recorded in a study of blood T cell repertoires in COVID-19. The data were produced by immunoSEQ multiplex PCR, yet TCRdb's version contains in-frame clones alone and is incomplete. The sample lists 130,000 to 150,000 clones; about 83% were seen once. This clone has only a few counts. The ends were cut back, 2 bases at V and 5 bases at J, with 9 bases in the middle. There are 13 residues in the CDR3. The germline V gene encodes CDR1 LNHDA and CDR2 SQIVND (reference sequence). The chain joins TRBV19 to TRBJ2-5; D is unclear. Sequencing was carried out using peripheral blood. This receptor was taken from a woman aged 50 to 60 with active or convalescent COVID-19. CDR3 sequence (DNA): TGTGCCAGTAGTATAAATCCGTTGGAGACCCAGTACTTC. Amino acid sequence: CASSINPLETQYF.